These 12 T cell receptor beta chains came from one sample sequenced in a study of cytomegalovirus exposure and HLA in healthy donors. The method was immunoSEQ multiplex PCR; TCRdb's version includes in-frame clones alone and lacks a portion of them. Here the sample spans 110,000 or so clones, 86% being singletons. Sequenced: PBMCs. The receptors come from a man aged 18 to 29 in good health and CMV-seronegative.

The chain carries TRBV11-2 and TRBJ2-5, with a tentative D call TRBD2 (6 bases). Trimming removed 2 bases from V and 5 bases from J, with 9 bases in between. Per germline, CDR1 SGHAT and CDR2 FQNNGV. The CDR3 length is 13 residues. The CDR3, as DNA: TGTGCCAGCAGCTTACGGGGGTGGGAGACCCAGTACTTC. It yields the protein CASSLRGWETQYF.

V usage is TRBV5-8 and J usage is TRBJ2-5, with D tentatively TRBD1 (6 bases). Germline assignment: CDR1 SGHTS and CDR2 YDEGEE. V was shortened by 3 bases and J by 3 bases, with 6 bases between the two germline ends. The CDR3 sequence is 12 residues long. The DNA of the CDR3 is TGTGCCAGCAGCTGGACAGAAGAGACCCAGTACTTC. This translates into CASSWTEETQYF.

In its sample, this clone was seen once. This chain uses TRBV5-1 with TRBJ2-1; the D gene is possibly TRBD1 (6 bases). The CDR3 extends over 13 amino acids. Germline V CDR1 and CDR2: SGHRS, YFSETQ. V lost 6 bases and J 8 bases, leaving 15 bases between the germline ends. The CDR3 DNA follows: TGCGCCAGCACCTTCGGTGGGGGCGATGAGCAGTTCTTC. Its translation is CASTFGGGDEQFF.

V and J are TRBV6-5 and TRBJ2-7; TRBD2 matches 8 bases. Trimming removed 6 bases from V and 2 bases from J; junction bases left unmatched: 6. Germline V gives CDR1 MNHEY, CDR2 SVGAGI. The CDR3 is 14 amino acids. The CDR3 spells CASRRGAGTYEQYF. The CDR3 DNA sequence: TGTGCCAGCAGGCGGGGGGCCGGAACCTACGAGCAGTACTTC.

The V gene is TRBV21-1, the J gene TRBJ2-7; whether TRBD1, the table's D call, matches the DNA was not checked. TRBV21-1 is a known pseudogene. This CDR3 spans 13 amino acids. The CDR3 DNA is TGTGCCAGCAAGGGGGCAGGACACCACGAGCAGTACTTC. Protein: CASKGAGHHEQYF.

The chain combines TRBV30 with TRBJ2-2; 10 nucleotides line up with TRBD1. The CDR3 runs to 13 residues. Per the germline V gene, CDR1 is GTSNPN and CDR2 is SVGIG (reference sequence). With 4 bases clipped from V and 8 bases from J, the junction kept 4 bases outside the gene matches. This CDR3 reads CAWNRQGAGELFF. CDR3 DNA sequence: TGTGCCTGGAACAGACAGGGGGCAGGGGAGCTGTTTTTT.

This clone showed up just once. This chain connects TRBV7-2 to TRBJ1-4; D might be TRBD1 (5 bases). The CDR3 runs to 16 residues. The germline V gene has CDR1 SGHTA and CDR2 FQGNSA. V lost 1 base and J lost 4, with 13 bases in between. The CDR3 DNA is TGTGCCAGCAGCTTAGGCCAGGGCGGGGGTAATGAAAAACTGTTTTTT. Its translation: CASSLGQGGGNEKLFF.

The V gene is TRBV25-1, the J gene TRBJ2-7; D is undetermined. CDR3 length equals 12 residues. CDR1 and CDR2 (germline): MGHDK, SYGVNS. The germline V and J ends were trimmed by 7 bases and 7 bases, with 14 bases remaining between them. The CDR3 coding sequence is TGTGCCAGCAATTTCGGGTTGGAAGAGCAGTACTTC. Translating gives CASNFGLEEQYF.

The CDR3 loop reads CASSPLPTTGKTEAFF. The DNA of the CDR3 is TGTGCCAGCTCACCACTCCCTACGACAGGGAAAACTGAAGCTTTCTTT. The V gene is TRBV18, the J gene TRBJ1-1; 7 bases map to TRBD1. Germline assignment: CDR1 KGHSH and CDR2 LQKENI. Losses at the gene ends were 1 base for V and 5 bases for J; bases not matched to a gene: 10. The CDR3 is made up of 16 amino acids. The full variable domain, in which reference TRBV18 and TRBJ1-1 provide the parts outside the CDR3, is NAGVMQNPRHLVRRRGQEARLRCSPMKGHSHVYWYRQLPEEGLKFMVYLQKENIIDESGMPKERFSAEFPKEGPSILRIQQVVRGDSAAYFCASSPLPTTGKTEAFFGQGTRLTVV.

The rearrangement joins TRBV27 to TRBJ1-1, with TRBD1 as a possible D gene (5 bases). V lost 4 bases, J lost 1 base, and 10 bases lay in between. The CDR3 extends over 14 amino acids. CDR1 is MNHEY, CDR2 SMNVEV, per germline (reference sequence). The CDR3 nucleotides read TGTGCCAGCAGTTCCAGACAGCCGAACACTGAAGCTTTCTTT. It specifies CASSSRQPNTEAFF.

The genes are TRBV27 and TRBJ2-5; perhaps TRBD2 as D (7 bases). With 1 base removed from V and 5 bases from J, the gap between germline ends came to 14 bases. The germline V gene has CDR1 MNHEY and CDR2 SMNVEV (reference sequence). The CDR3 is 15 residues long. The CDR3 DNA sequence: TGTGCCAGCAGTTTATTGGGCGGGGGCGGGGAGACCCAGTACTTC. This gives the protein CASSLLGGGGETQYF.

V is TRBV11-3 and J is TRBJ2-2; 8 positions match TRBD1. Germline V gene data show CDR1 as SGHNT and CDR2 as YENEEA. This CDR3 is 17 amino acids long. V lost 0 bases to trimming and J lost 1 base; unmatched junction nucleotides: 4. The CDR3 here is CASSLDPRGRNTGELFF. CDR3 bases: TGTGCCAGCAGCTTAGATCCCAGGGGGCGGAACACCGGGGAGCTGTTTTTT.